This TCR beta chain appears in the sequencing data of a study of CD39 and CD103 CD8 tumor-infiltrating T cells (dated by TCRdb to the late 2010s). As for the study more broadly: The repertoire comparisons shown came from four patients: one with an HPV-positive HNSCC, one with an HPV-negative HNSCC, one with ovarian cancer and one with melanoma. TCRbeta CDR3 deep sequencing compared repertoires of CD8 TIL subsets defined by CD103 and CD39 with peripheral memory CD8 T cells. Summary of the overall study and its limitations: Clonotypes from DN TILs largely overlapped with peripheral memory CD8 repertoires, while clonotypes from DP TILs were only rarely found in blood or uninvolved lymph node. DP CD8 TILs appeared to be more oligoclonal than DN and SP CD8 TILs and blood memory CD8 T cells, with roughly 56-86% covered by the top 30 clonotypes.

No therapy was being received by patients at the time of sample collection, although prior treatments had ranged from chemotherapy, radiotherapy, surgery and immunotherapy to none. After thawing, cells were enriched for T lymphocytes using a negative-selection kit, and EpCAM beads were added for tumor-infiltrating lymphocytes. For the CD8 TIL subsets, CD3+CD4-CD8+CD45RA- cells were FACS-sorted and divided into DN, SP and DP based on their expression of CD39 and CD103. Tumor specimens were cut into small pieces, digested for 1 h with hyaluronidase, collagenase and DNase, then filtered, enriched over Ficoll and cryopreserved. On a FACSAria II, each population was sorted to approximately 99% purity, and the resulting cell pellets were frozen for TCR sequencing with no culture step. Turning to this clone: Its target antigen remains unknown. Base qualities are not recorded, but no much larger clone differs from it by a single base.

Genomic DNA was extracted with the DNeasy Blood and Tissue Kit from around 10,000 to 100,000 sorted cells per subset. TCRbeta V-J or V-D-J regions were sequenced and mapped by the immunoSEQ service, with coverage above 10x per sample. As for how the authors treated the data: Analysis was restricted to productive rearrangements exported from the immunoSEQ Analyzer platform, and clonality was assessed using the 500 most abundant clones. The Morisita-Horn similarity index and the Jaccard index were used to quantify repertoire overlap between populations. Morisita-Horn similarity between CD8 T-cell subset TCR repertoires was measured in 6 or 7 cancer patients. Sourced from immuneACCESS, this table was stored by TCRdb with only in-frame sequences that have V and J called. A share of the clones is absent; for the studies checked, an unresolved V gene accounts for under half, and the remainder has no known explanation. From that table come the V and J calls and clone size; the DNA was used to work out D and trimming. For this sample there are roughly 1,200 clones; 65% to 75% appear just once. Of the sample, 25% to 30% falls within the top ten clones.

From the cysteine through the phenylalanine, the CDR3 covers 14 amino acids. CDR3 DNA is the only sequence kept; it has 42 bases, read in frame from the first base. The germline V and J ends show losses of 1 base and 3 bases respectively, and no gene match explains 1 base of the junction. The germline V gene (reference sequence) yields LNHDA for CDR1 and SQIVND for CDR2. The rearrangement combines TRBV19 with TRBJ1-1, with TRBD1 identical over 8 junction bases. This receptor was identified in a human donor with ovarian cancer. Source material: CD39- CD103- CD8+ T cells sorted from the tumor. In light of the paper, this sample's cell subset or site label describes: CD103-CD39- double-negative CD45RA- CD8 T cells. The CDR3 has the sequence CASSIGQGYTEAFF. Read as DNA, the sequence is TGTGCCAGTAGTATAGGACAGGGGTACACTGAAGCTTTCTTT.